Listed below are T cell receptor beta chains from one sample, sequenced in a study of blood T cell repertoires in COVID-19. Here immunoSEQ multiplex PCR was the method, and the copy in TCRdb shows in-frame clones only, minus some. Here the sample spans more than 150,000 clones, around nine tenths being singletons. The sample was peripheral blood. The receptors shown here come from a man aged 35 to 55 with active or convalescent COVID-19. CDR3s include the opening cysteine and the closing phenylalanine or tryptophan. Each record gives: CDR3 length, V gene, clone size, D gene, J gene, CDR3 protein, CDR3 DNA. The D gene is left open where the match is weak. For some rows the clone size is stated as once, few or many, or as a class when expanded; others skip it.

>12|TRBV5-4|.|.|TRBJ2-1
CASSHPGRGEFF
TGTGCCAGCAGCCATCCAGGGCGTGGGGAGTTCTTC
>16|TRBV19|once|.|TRBJ1-5
CASSTLKTASNQPQHF
TGTGCCAGTAGTACCCTCAAGACAGCCAGCAATCAGCCCCAGCATTTT
>15|TRBV3-1/TRBV3-2|.|.|TRBJ2-7
CASSQGDRQINEQYF
TGTGCCAGCAGCCAGGGAGACAGGCAAATCAACGAGCAGTACTTC
>14|TRBV28|.|TRBD1|TRBJ2-7
CASSAGGAAYEQYF
TGTGCCAGCAGTGCAGGGGGCGCCGCCTACGAGCAGTACTTC
>14|TRBV5-4|.|.|TRBJ1-6
CASSLGTVDSPLHF
TGTGCCAGCAGCTTGGGGACAGTAGATTCACCCCTCCACTTT
>18|TRBV21-1|.|.|TRBJ2-2
CASSTIGTGSANTGELFF
TGTGCCAGCAGTACCATCGGGACAGGCTCCGCGAACACCGGGGAGCTGTTTTTT
>14|TRBV4-1|.|.|TRBJ2-2
CASRNPGRTGELFF
TGCGCCAGCAGGAATCCAGGGAGGACCGGGGAGCTGTTTTTT
>16|TRBV11-3|.|TRBD1|TRBJ1-2
CASSPLKGQEDYGYTF
TGTGCCAGCAGCCCTCTTAAGGGACAGGAGGACTATGGCTACACCTTC
>15|TRBV9|.|.|TRBJ2-7
CASSATGSSSYEQYF
TGTGCCAGCAGCGCGACAGGTTCCTCCTCCTACGAGCAGTACTTC
>14|TRBV25-1|few|.|TRBJ1-3
CASSPRTGGNTIYF
TGTGCCAGCAGTCCCAGGACGGGAGGAAACACCATATATTTT
>14|TRBV30|.|.|TRBJ1-3
CAWSWEGWGNTIYF
TGTGCCTGGAGTTGGGAGGGGTGGGGAAACACCATATATTTT
>13|TRBV3-1/TRBV3-2|.|.|TRBJ2-3
CASSRSGSDTQYF
TGTGCCAGCAGCCGGAGCGGGTCAGATACGCAGTATTTT
>10|TRBV29-1|.|.|TRBJ1-6
CSQDSSPLHF
TGCAGCCAAGACAGTTCACCCCTCCACTTT